Listed here are 8 T cell receptor beta chains from one sample, sequenced in a study of cytomegalovirus exposure and HLA in healthy donors. PCR involved 60 Vbeta and 13 Jbeta primers. Assay: immunoSEQ multiplex PCR; the TCRdb copy retains only in-frame clones and omits some. The sample shows around 200,000 clones, 70% to 80% of them seen only once. Material: PBMCs. The receptor source for this set is a woman aged 30 to 39 in good health and CMV-seropositive.

This CDR3 reads CASSKRQERYNEQFF. For the CDR3, the DNA is TGTGCCAGCAGCAAGCGACAGGAGCGGTACAATGAGCAGTTCTTC. J is TRBJ2-1 and V is TRBV6-1; D is perhaps TRBD1 (6 bases). Trimming removed 6 bases at V and 4 bases at J, with 16 bases between. The CDR3 spans 15 residues. The germline gives CDR1 MNHNS, CDR2 SASEGT.

The chain combines TRBV30 with TRBJ1-2; D possibly corresponds to TRBD1 (6 bases). Trimming removed 5 bases at V and 1 base at J, with 11 bases between. This CDR3 is 13 amino acids long. Germline lookup yields CDR1 GTSNPN and CDR2 SVGIG (reference sequence). The chain's CDR3 is CAWHRDRNYGYTF. As DNA, the CDR3 is TGTGCCTGGCACAGGGACCGTAACTATGGCTACACCTTC.

The chain carries TRBV7-8 and TRBJ1-5; D uncertain. From germline, CDR1 is SGHVS and CDR2 FQNEAQ. The V end was cut by 0 bases, the J end by 0 bases, with 18 bases between. This CDR3 has 19 residues. CDR3 protein: CASSLAQWTGPHSNQPQHF. The CDR3 DNA is TGTGCCAGCAGCTTAGCCCAATGGACTGGGCCTCATAGCAATCAGCCCCAGCATTTT.

This rearrangement joins TRBV28 to TRBJ1-2; D not resolved. V lost 6 bases and J 8 bases, leaving 16 bases between the germline ends. The CDR3 extends over 13 amino acids. From germline, CDR1 is MDHEN and CDR2 SYDVKM. Here the CDR3 DNA reads TGTGCCAGCAGGGAGAGGACCCGAGGGGGCTACACCTTC. This codes for CASRERTRGGYTF.

Written as DNA, the CDR3 is TGTGCCAGCAGTTCACGAGACAGGGGGGGCACTGAAGCTTTCTTT. As protein: CASSSRDRGGTEAFF. The genes are TRBV27 and TRBJ1-1; 9 nucleotides agree with TRBD1. V lost 4 bases to trimming and J lost 4 bases; unmatched junction nucleotides: 7. The length of the CDR3 is 15 residues. Germline V gene lookup returns CDR1 MNHEY and CDR2 SMNVEV (reference sequence).

As to this clone: A read error may account for a junction end that differs from germline. The rearrangement joins TRBV7-2 to TRBJ1-5; the D is unclear. Germline CDR1 reads SGHTA; CDR2 reads FQGNSA. The CDR3 loop spans 13 amino acids. In DNA, the CDR3 is TGTGCCAGCGGCTTCTTTCTGGGCCAGCCCCAGCATTTT. It yields the protein CASGFFLGQPQHF.

Here the CDR3 reads CASSVAHRGFSNEKLFF. The CDR3 nucleotides are TGTGCCAGCAGCGTAGCTCATCGGGGGTTCTCTAATGAAAAACTGTTTTTT. The V and J genes are TRBV9 and TRBJ1-4, with TRBD1 as a possible D gene (5 bases). CDR3 length: 17 amino acids. V was shortened by 0 bases and J by 3 bases, with 15 bases between the two germline ends. Germline-derived CDR1 and CDR2 are SGDLS and YYNGEE.

In this sample, this clone turned up a few times. The chain links TRBV27 to TRBJ1-2, with TRBD1 as a possible D gene (6 bases). The CDR3 runs to 16 residues. The V and J ends lost 5 bases and 4 bases respectively, with 20 bases between them. Germline V gives CDR1 MNHEY, CDR2 SMNVEV (reference sequence). For the CDR3, the DNA is TGTGCCAGCAGTCCCAATGCGGGGGGCGATGGCTATGGCTACACCTTC. Its protein is CASSPNAGGDGYGYTF.